This T cell receptor beta chain is from a study of OX40 agonist ivuxolimab in advanced cancers. Study at large: Melanoma, hepatocellular carcinoma, head and neck or renal cell cancer occurred in dose-escalation patients. Study findings and constraints: Among the lowest peripheral clonal expansion occurred in 0.1-3.0 mg/kg partial responders.

Germline trimming cut 2 bases from V and 0 bases from J; bases unmatched to any gene: 4. The germline V gene has CDR1 SGHKS and CDR2 YYEKEE (reference sequence). The CDR3 length is 16 residues. Some clones are missing from TCRdb's copy, which holds only in-frame ones; the method was immunoSEQ multiplex PCR. This sample has roughly 53,000 clones, with 84% found just once. Note on this clone: Its antigen is undetermined.

The TCR sequence derives from an adult with an advanced solid tumor such as melanoma, head and neck, liver or kidney cancer. Specimen: CD4+ or CD8+ T cells sorted from blood, collected in a trial of the OX40 agonist ivuxolimab. The rearrangement joins TRBV5-5 to TRBJ1-4; 7 nucleotides line up with TRBD1. The CDR3 sequence is CASSLRQGATNEKLFF. DNA of the CDR3: TGTGCCAGCAGCTTAAGGCAGGGGGCAACTAATGAAAAACTGTTTTTT.